This T cell receptor (beta chain) was observed in a study of Graves' ophthalmopathy and Graves' hyperthyroidism. Study-level points and caveats: Detection in blood was also observed for most expanded thyroid clonotypes above 0.001 frequency. Its predictions of ophthalmopathy progression gave the model around 71% sensitivity and 72% to 85% specificity.

Amplification from RNA transcripts yielded the TCR beta CDR3 regions. Investigators did first-round RT-PCR with HTBI primers, then second-round multiplex PCR. Each CDR3 protein gets one entry after TCRdb re-called the multiplex PCR reads with MiXCR. The table has approximately 460,000 distinct CDR3 sequences, around 14% seen once. Germline CDR1 DFQATT, CDR2 SNEGSKA (reference sequence). The V and J ends lost 7 bases and 5 bases, in that order; junction bases with no gene match: 7. The CDR3 contains 13 residues. Ten or more counts support this clonotype. Its target is not known. Specimen: blood. The rearrangement links TRBV20-1 to TRBJ1-1, with 10 positions matching TRBD1. This TCR was sampled from a woman in her 30s with Graves' ophthalmopathy. CDR3 in amino acids: CSVSGTGVTEAFF. As DNA, the CDR3 is TGCAGTGTCTCCGGGACAGGGGTTACTGAAGCTTTCTTT.